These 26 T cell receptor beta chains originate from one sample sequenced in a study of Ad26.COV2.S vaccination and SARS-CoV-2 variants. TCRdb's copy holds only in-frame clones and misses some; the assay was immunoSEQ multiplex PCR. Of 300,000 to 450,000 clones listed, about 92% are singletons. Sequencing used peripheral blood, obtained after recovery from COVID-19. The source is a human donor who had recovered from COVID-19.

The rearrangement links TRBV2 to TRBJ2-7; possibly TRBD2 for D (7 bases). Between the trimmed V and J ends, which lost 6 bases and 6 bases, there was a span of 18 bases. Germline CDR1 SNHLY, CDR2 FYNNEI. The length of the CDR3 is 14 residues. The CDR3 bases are TGTGCCAGCAGCTGGACGGGGGGCAGTTCCGAGCAGTACTTC. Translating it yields CASSWTGGSSEQYF.

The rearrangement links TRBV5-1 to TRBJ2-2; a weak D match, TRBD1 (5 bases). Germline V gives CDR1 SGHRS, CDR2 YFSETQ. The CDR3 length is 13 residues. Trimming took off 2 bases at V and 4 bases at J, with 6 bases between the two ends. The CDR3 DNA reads TGCGCCAGCAGCTTCCAGGGCACCGGGGAGCTGTTTTTT. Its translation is CASSFQGTGELFF.

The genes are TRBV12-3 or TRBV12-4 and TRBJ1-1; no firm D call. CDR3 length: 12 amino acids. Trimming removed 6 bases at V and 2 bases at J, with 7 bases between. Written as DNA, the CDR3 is TGTGCCAGCAGCCTTCACAACACTGAAGCTTTCTTT. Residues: CASSLHNTEAFF.

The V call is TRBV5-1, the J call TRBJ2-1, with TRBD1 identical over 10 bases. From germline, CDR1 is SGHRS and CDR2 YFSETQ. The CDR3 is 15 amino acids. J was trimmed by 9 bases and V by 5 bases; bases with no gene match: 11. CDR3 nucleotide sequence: TGCGCCAGCAGACCCGAACCGGGACAGGGGTCTGAGCAGTTCTTC. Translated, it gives CASRPEPGQGSEQFF.

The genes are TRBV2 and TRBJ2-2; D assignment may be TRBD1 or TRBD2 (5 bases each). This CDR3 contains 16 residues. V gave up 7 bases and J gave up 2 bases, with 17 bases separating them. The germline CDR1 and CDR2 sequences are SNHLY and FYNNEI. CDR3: CASKGTSGRNTGELFF. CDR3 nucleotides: TGTGCCAGCAAGGGGACCTCGGGAAGAAACACCGGGGAGCTGTTTTTT.

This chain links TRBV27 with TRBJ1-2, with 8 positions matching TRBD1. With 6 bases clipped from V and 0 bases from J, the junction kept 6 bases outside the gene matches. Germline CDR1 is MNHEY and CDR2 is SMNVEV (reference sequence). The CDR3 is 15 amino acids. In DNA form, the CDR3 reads TGTGCCAGCAGCTACAAGGGACAGGCTAACTATGGCTACACCTTC. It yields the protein CASSYKGQANYGYTF.

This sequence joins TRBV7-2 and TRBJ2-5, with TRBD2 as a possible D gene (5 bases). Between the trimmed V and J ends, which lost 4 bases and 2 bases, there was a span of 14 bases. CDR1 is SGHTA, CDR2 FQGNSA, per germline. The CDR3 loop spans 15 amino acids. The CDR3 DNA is TGTGCCAGCAGCTCCGGACTGAGGGCTCAAGAGACCCAGTACTTC. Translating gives CASSSGLRAQETQYF.

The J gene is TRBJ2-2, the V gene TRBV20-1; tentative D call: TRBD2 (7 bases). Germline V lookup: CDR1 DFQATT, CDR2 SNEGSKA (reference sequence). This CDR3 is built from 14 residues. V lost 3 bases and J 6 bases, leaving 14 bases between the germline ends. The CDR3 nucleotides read TGCAGTGCTAGTAGGGGGGGTGGTCCCGGGGAGCTGTTTTTT. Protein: CSASRGGGPGELFF.

CDR3 sequence reads: CAISAEGDTEAFF. The CDR3 DNA follows: TGTGCCATCAGTGCAGAGGGGGACACTGAAGCTTTCTTT. The rearrangement uses TRBV10-3 and TRBJ1-1; D perhaps matches TRBD1 (6 bases). This CDR3 comprises 13 residues. With 4 bases removed from V and 3 bases from J, the gap between germline ends came to 9 bases. Germline V lookup: CDR1 ENHRY, CDR2 SYGVKD.

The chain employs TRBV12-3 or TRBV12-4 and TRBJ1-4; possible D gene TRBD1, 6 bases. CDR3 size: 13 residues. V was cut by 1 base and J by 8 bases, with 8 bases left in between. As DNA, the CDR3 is TGTGCCAGCAGTTTAGTAGGGGGGGAAAAACTGTTTTTT. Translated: CASSLVGGEKLFF.

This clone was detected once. The CDR3 bases are TGTGCCAGCAGTTATTCGGGACAGGGTCTCAATTCACCCCTCCACTTT. Encoded protein: CASSYSGQGLNSPLHF. The gene calls are TRBV6-5 and TRBJ1-6, with TRBD1 matching over 9 bases. CDR1 MNHEY and CDR2 SVGAGI come from the germline V gene. The CDR3 extends over 16 amino acids. Trimming removed 3 bases from V and 7 bases from J; junction bases left unmatched: 7.

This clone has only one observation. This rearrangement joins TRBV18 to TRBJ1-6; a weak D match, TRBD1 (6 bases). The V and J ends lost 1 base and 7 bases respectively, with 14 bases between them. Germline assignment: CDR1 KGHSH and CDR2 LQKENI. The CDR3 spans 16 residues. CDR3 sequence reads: CASSPLQGSQNSPLHF. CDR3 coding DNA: TGTGCCAGCTCACCACTACAGGGATCCCAAAATTCACCCCTCCACTTT.

CDR3 nucleotide sequence: TGTGCCAGCAGCAAACATGAGGACGGACGGACGCTTAGCAATCAGCCCCAGCATTTT. Protein product: CASSKHEDGRTLSNQPQHF. The gene calls are TRBV7-2 and TRBJ1-5; D remains ambiguous. The V gene's germline CDR1 is SGHTA and CDR2 FQGNSA. The CDR3 spans 19 residues. The V gene lost 5 bases and the J gene lost 0 bases, with 23 bases spanning the gap.

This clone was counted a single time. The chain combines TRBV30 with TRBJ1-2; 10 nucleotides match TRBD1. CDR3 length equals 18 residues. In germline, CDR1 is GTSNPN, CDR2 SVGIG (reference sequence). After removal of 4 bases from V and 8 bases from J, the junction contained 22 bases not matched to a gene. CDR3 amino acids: CAWISMRRQGAIVWGYTF. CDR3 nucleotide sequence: TGTGCCTGGATAAGTATGAGGAGACAGGGGGCGATAGTTTGGGGCTACACCTTC.

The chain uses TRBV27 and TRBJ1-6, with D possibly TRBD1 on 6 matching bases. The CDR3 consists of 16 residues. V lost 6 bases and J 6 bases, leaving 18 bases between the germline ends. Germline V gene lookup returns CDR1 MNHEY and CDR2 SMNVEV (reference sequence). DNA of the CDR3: TGTGCCAGCAGGACAAAGGGACACAGTTTTAATTCACCCCTCCACTTT. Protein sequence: CASRTKGHSFNSPLHF.

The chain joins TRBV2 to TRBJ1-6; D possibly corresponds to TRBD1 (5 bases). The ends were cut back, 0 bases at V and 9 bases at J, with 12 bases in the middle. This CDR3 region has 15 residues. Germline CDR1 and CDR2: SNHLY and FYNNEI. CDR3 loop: CASSEAGRVGSPLHF. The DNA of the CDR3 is TGTGCCAGCAGTGAAGCAGGCAGGGTGGGTTCACCCCTCCACTTT.

This CDR3 is CASSYPPVNEQFF. The CDR3 DNA sequence: TGTGCCAGCAGTTATCCCCCTGTTAATGAGCAGTTCTTC. The V gene is TRBV6-5, the J gene TRBJ2-1; D call uncertain. The V end lost 3 bases, the J end lost 7 bases, and 10 bases lay between the germline ends. From germline, CDR1 is MNHEY and CDR2 SVGAGI. The CDR3 is 13 amino acids.

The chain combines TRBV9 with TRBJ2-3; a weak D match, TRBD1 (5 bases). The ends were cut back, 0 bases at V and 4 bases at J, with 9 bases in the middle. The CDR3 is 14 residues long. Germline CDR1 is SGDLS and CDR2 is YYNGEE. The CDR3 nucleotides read TGTGCCAGCAGCGTAGGTCCAGGGTCAGATACGCAGTATTTT. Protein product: CASSVGPGSDTQYF.

Here the CDR3 reads CASSVARQGSVNYGYTF. DNA of the CDR3: TGTGCCAGCAGCGTAGCTCGACAGGGCTCAGTAAACTATGGCTACACCTTC. J is TRBJ1-2 and V is TRBV9, with 7 bases aligning to TRBD1. The CDR3 contains 17 residues. Germline V gene data show CDR1 as SGDLS and CDR2 as YYNGEE. The V gene end was trimmed by 0 bases and the J gene end by 2 bases; junction bases not matched to a gene: 10.

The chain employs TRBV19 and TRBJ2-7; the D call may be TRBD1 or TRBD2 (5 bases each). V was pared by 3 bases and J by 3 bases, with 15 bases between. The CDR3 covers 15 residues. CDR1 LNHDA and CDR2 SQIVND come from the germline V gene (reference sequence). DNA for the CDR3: TGTGCCAGTAGTATCCCAGGGAGTCCTGGCTACGAGCAGTACTTC. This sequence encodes CASSIPGSPGYEQYF.

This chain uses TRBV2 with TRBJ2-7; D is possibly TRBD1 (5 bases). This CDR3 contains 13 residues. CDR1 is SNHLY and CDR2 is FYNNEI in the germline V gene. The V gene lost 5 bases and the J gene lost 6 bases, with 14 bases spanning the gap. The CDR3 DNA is TGTGCCAGCAGTTCCAAAGGGGTTTTCGAGCAGTACTTC. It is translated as CASSSKGVFEQYF.

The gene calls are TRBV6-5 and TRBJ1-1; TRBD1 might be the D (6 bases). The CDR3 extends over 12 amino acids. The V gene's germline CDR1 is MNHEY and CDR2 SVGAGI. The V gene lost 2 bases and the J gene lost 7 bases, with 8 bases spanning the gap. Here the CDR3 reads CASSYLQGEAFF. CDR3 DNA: TGTGCCAGCAGTTACCTACAGGGTGAAGCTTTCTTT.

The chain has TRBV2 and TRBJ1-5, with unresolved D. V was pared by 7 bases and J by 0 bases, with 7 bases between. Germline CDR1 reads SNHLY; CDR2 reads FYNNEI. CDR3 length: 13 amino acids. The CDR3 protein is CASNYYSNQPQHF. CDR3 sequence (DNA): TGTGCCAGCAACTACTATAGCAATCAGCCCCAGCATTTT.

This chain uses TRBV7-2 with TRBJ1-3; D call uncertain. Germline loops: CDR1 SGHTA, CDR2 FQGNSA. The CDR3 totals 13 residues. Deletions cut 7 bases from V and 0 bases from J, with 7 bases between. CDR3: CASITFSGNTIYF. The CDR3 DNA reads TGTGCCAGCATTACGTTCTCTGGAAACACCATATATTTT.

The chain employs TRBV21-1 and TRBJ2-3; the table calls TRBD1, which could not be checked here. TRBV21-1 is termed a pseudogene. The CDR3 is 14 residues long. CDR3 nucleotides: TGTGCCAGGGGTAGACAGGGCGGCACAGATACGCAGTATTTT. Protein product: CARGRQGGTDTQYF.

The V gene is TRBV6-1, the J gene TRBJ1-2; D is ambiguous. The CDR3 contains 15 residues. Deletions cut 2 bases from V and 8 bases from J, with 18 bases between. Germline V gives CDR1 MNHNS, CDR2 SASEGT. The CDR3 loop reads CASSEPRRERDGYTF. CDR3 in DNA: TGTGCCAGCAGTGAACCGCGTAGGGAACGAGACGGCTACACCTTC.